Sequencing of this T cell receptor beta chain was carried out in a study of spatial heterogeneity in lung cancer. Across the study: A consistent excess of beta-chain over alpha-chain sequences was detected.

General observations from the study: Blood showed ubiquitous tumor TCRs more often at resection than at routine follow-up.

The sample holds many counts of this clonotype. Its antigen is not known. V lost 8 bases to trimming and J lost 8 bases, with 16 bases between them. Germline values: CDR1 LNHNV, CDR2 YYDKDF (reference sequence). CDR3 length: 13 residues. Regarding time point: sample taken at primary tumor resection. No cells were sorted before sequencing. The whole RNA sequenced was extracted from tumor, nontumor lung or frozen PBMC. TCRdb fed the 5' RACE reads into MiXCR, producing one record per CDR3 protein. The sample holds about 44,000 distinct CDR3 sequences, roughly 13% seen once. This TCR was recovered from a male donor with early-stage non-small cell lung cancer. The chain uses TRBV15 and TRBJ1-3; D gene unclear. The material sequenced was PBMCs, taken at surgery. For the CDR3, the DNA is TGTGCCACCGGAGGACGTAGGAGGGACACCATATATTTT. It translates to CATGGRRRDTIYF.